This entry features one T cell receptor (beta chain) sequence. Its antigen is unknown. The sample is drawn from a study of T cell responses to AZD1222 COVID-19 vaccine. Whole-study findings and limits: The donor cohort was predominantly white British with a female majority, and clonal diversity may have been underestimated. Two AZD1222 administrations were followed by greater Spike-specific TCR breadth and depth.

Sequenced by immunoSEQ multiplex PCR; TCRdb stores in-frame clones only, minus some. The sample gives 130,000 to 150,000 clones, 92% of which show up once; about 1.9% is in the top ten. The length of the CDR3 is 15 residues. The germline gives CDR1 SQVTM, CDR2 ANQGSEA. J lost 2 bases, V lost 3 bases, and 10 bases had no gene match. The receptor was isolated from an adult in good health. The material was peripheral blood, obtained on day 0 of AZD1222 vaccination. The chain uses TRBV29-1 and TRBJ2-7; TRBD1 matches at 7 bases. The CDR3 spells CSVDGPGQVAYEQYF. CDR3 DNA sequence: TGCAGCGTTGATGGGCCCGGACAGGTAGCCTACGAGCAGTACTTC.